The 12 T cell receptor beta chains given below trace back to one sample, sequenced in a study of blood T cells in healthy people across ages (dated by TCRdb to the mid-2010s). Library generation was performed with 5' RACE. This sample was sequenced with an Illumina HiSeq 2500. The second PCR ran for about 6 to 11 cycles and used a J-beta primer mix along with a sample-barcoded 5' primer. TCRdb reran the public reads through fastp at Q25 and MiXCR, keeping productive beta chains. Rows with one shared CDR3 protein collapse into an entry with the most common genes and DNA. For this sample the table gives 600,000 or so distinct CDR3 sequences, of which about 30% were detected only once. The ten most abundant clones make up around 14% of the sample. The sequencing sample was made of blood. The receptor source for this set is a woman aged 80 or over in good health.

The rearrangement links TRBV4-2 to TRBJ1-5; 9 bases fit TRBD1. The CDR3 has 17 amino acids. After removal of 1 base from V and 5 bases from J, the junction contained 9 bases not matched to a gene. CDR1 is LGHNA and CDR2 is YNFKEQ in the germline V gene. Written as DNA, the CDR3 is TGTGCCAGCAGCCAAGGCTTAACCGGGACAGGGCATCAGCCCCAGCATTTT. Amino acid sequence: CASSQGLTGTGHQPQHF.

This clonotype has ten or more counts. V is TRBV7-8 and J is TRBJ2-7; TRBD2 matches at 7 bases. This CDR3 has 16 amino acids. Germline V lookup: CDR1 SGHVS, CDR2 FQNEAQ. J was trimmed by 3 bases and V by 1 base; bases with no gene match: 9. CDR3 in amino acids: CASSLVPLAENYEQYF. As DNA, the CDR3 is TGTGCCAGCAGCTTAGTCCCCCTAGCGGAAAACTACGAGCAGTACTTC.

The sample holds many counts of this clonotype. This sequence joins TRBV27 and TRBJ1-2; D might be TRBD1 (5 bases). Germline V gene data show CDR1 as MNHEY and CDR2 as SMNVEV (reference sequence). Trimming stripped 4 bases from V and 0 bases from J, with 9 bases between. The CDR3 contains 14 residues. CDR3 in DNA: TGTGCCAGCAGTTCGGGGGTAACTAACTATGGCTACACCTTC. Its protein is CASSSGVTNYGYTF.

The CDR3 protein is CASSLRQGGDGYTF. In DNA, the CDR3 is TGTGCCAGCAGCCTTCGACAGGGGGGAGATGGCTACACCTTC. The V call is TRBV14, the J call TRBJ1-2, with TRBD1 matching 9 bases. From germline, CDR1 is SGHDN and CDR2 FVKESK. There are 14 residues in the CDR3. V lost 4 bases to trimming and J lost 6 bases; unmatched junction nucleotides: 6.

This clonotype came up many times. The V call is TRBV6-1, the J call TRBJ2-7; 10 bases are a match to TRBD2. From germline, CDR1 is MNHNS and CDR2 SASEGT. The CDR3 runs 15 residues. The ends lost 6 bases at V and 3 bases at J; junction bases unmatched: 8. CDR3 residues: CASRGSGGDFYEQYF. The CDR3 region has the DNA TGTGCCAGCAGGGGGAGCGGGGGGGACTTCTACGAGCAGTACTTC.

This clonotype has at least ten counts. The chain links TRBV11-2 to TRBJ2-7, with D possibly being TRBD1 or TRBD2 (5 bases each). The CDR3 is 17 amino acids. From germline, CDR1 is SGHAT and CDR2 FQNNGV. V lost 6 bases and J 5 bases, leaving 26 bases between the germline ends. CDR3 amino acids: CASRRSGTGTIRDEQYF. The CDR3 nucleotides read TGTGCCAGCAGAAGATCAGGGACCGGGACCATCAGGGACGAGCAGTACTTC.

This clonotype showed up just a few times. V is TRBV27 and J is TRBJ2-5, with 9 bases that match TRBD1. The J call is uncertain, as TRBJ2-7 better fits the DNA end. The CDR3 totals 16 residues. CDR1 MNHEY and CDR2 SMNVEV come from the germline V gene (reference sequence). For the CDR3, the DNA is TGTGCCAGCAGGAACGAGGACAGGGGCCCTCCCTGCGAGCAGTACTTC. Amino acids: CASRNEDRGPPCEQYF.

In its sample, this clonotype was seen many times. This chain joins TRBV6-1 and TRBJ2-5; 11 bases match TRBD2. CDR3 size: 15 residues. The germline gives CDR1 MNHNS, CDR2 SASEGT. The V and J ends lost 6 bases and 5 bases, in that order; junction bases with no gene match: 8. This CDR3 reads CASSLTSGGRETQYF. CDR3 sequence (DNA): TGTGCCAGCAGCTTAACTAGCGGGGGCAGGGAGACCCAGTACTTC.

This clonotype has ten or more counts. The V and J genes are TRBV10-3 and TRBJ2-5; 7 bases line up with TRBD1. The V and J ends lost 0 bases and 5 bases, in that order; junction bases with no gene match: 9. Germline V gene data show CDR1 as ENHRY and CDR2 as SYGVKD. The CDR3 totals 16 residues. The CDR3 region is CAISESIQGDRETQYF. The DNA of the CDR3 is TGTGCCATCAGTGAGTCGATCCAGGGGGACCGGGAGACCCAGTACTTC.

The rearrangement joins TRBV11-1 to TRBJ1-1; D remains ambiguous. V lost 1 base and J lost 4, with 7 bases in between. The CDR3 runs 13 residues. The germline V gene encodes CDR1 SGHAT and CDR2 FQDESV (reference sequence). The CDR3: CASSLGLFTEAFF. The CDR3 bases are TGTGCCAGCAGCTTAGGACTATTCACTGAAGCTTTCTTT.

This clonotype has just one count. V usage is TRBV5-4 and J usage is TRBJ2-1; 9 bases line up with TRBD2. Germline CDR1 and CDR2: SGHNT and YYREEE (reference sequence). The J segment lost 4 bases and the V segment lost 6 bases, leaving 8 bases of the junction unmatched. This CDR3 is built from 15 residues. Here the CDR3 DNA reads TGTGCCAGCACCAACCCTAGCGGGGAGTACAATGAGCAGTTCTTC. Protein: CASTNPSGEYNEQFF.

At least ten counts were recorded for this clonotype. Written as DNA, the CDR3 is TGTGCCAGCAGGGAACTAGCGGGGGCGTTCACAGATACGCAGTATTTT. It specifies CASRELAGAFTDTQYF. The rearrangement uses TRBV6-1 and TRBJ2-3; 11 bases are a match to TRBD2. The ends lost 6 bases at V and 2 bases at J; junction bases unmatched: 7. The CDR3 has 16 amino acids. Germline loops: CDR1 MNHNS, CDR2 SASEGT.